A single sample gave rise to the 24 T cell receptor beta chains below, sequenced in a study of blood T cell repertoires in COVID-19. Generated by immunoSEQ multiplex PCR, the TCRdb table keeps only in-frame clones and is missing some. In the table there are 150,000 to 200,000 clones, approximately 86% of which are singletons. The specimen sequenced was peripheral blood. These receptors were taken from a man aged 70-80 years with active or convalescent COVID-19.

V is TRBV5-1 and J is TRBJ2-1; TRBD1 matches at 8 bases. CDR1 SGHRS and CDR2 YFSETQ come from the germline V gene. The CDR3 has 15 residues. V gave up 1 base and J gave up 5 bases; unmatched junction bases: 5. CDR3 in amino acids: CASSLMTGEHNEQFF. CDR3 nucleotide sequence: TGCGCCAGCAGCTTGATGACAGGGGAGCACAATGAGCAGTTCTTC.

The V and J genes are TRBV3-1 (or the pseudogene TRBV3-2) and TRBJ2-3, with D maybe TRBD1 (6 bases). V was pared by 3 bases and J by 6 bases, with 19 bases between. Germline lookup yields CDR1 LGHDT and CDR2 YNNKEL (reference sequence). CDR3 size: 16 residues. The CDR3 coding sequence is TGTGCCAGCAGCCATGGGTCGACAGGTAGAATGGATACGCAGTATTTT. Its protein product is CASSHGSTGRMDTQYF.

The rearrangement uses TRBV11-2 and TRBJ2-5; TRBD1 matches 9 bases. V lost 3 bases, J lost 5 bases, and 4 bases stayed unmatched. The CDR3 is 14 residues long. From germline, CDR1 is SGHAT and CDR2 FQNNGV. The CDR3 bases are TGTGCCAGCAGCTTTGGGACAGGGACGGAGACCCAGTACTTC. Residues: CASSFGTGTETQYF.

This chain connects TRBV7-8 to TRBJ2-7; 13 bases match TRBD2. This CDR3 has 15 residues. V gave up 5 bases and J gave up 3 bases; unmatched junction bases: 4. The V gene's germline CDR1 is SGHVS and CDR2 FQNEAQ. Written as DNA, the CDR3 is TGTGCCAGCAGCCCCGGACTAGCGGGAGTCTACGAGCAGTACTTC. Its translation is CASSPGLAGVYEQYF.

V gene TRBV4-3 combines with J gene TRBJ2-7, with TRBD2 matching 15 bases. Germline assignment: CDR1 LGHNA and CDR2 YSLEER. The CDR3 is 15 residues long. The V and J ends lost 4 bases and 3 bases, in that order; junction bases with no gene match: 1. DNA of the CDR3: TGCGCCAGCAGCCGGACTAGCGGGGGGGGCTACGAGCAGTACTTC. It specifies CASSRTSGGGYEQYF.

The V gene is TRBV7-2, the J gene TRBJ1-5; D uncertain. Germline V CDR1 and CDR2: SGHTA, FQGNSA. The CDR3 is 14 residues long. V lost 1 base to trimming and J lost 4 bases, with 8 bases between them. The DNA of the CDR3 is TGTGCCAGCAGCTTAGGGGCAGTAAATCAGCCCCAGCATTTT. Protein product: CASSLGAVNQPQHF.

This clone was detected only a few times. This chain joins TRBV29-1 and TRBJ1-3, with no clear D. The germline CDR1 and CDR2 sequences are SQVTM and ANQGSEA. The CDR3 runs 14 residues. Trimming removed 4 bases from V and 2 bases from J, with 12 bases in between. Here the CDR3 DNA reads TGCAGCGTTGGGTCAGGAGCGGCTGGAAACACCATATATTTT. This sequence encodes CSVGSGAAGNTIYF.

This chain uses TRBV19 with TRBJ2-5, with 7 nucleotides matching TRBD2. Germline V gene sequence: CDR1 LNHDA, CDR2 SQIVND (reference sequence). Trimming cost V 1 base and J 2 bases; bases outside gene matches: 4. This CDR3 is built from 15 residues. The CDR3 spells CASSIGWGGQETQYF. CDR3 coding DNA: TGTGCCAGTAGTATAGGATGGGGGGGACAAGAGACCCAGTACTTC.

This clone has only a few counts. The genes are TRBV19 and TRBJ1-5; maybe TRBD1 (5 bases). The germline V gene has CDR1 LNHDA and CDR2 SQIVND (reference sequence). This CDR3 is 15 amino acids long. V shed 5 bases and J shed 6 bases, with 17 bases lying between them. This chain's CDR3 is CASSLYPDISQPQHF. CDR3 nucleotide sequence: TGTGCCAGTAGTCTCTACCCGGACATCAGTCAGCCCCAGCATTTT.

The J gene is TRBJ1-5, the V gene TRBV15; D unresolved. The length of the CDR3 is 14 residues. The germline V and J ends were trimmed by 4 bases and 1 base, with 8 bases remaining between them. Germline V lookup: CDR1 LNHNV, CDR2 YYDKDF (reference sequence). The CDR3 nucleotides read TGTGCCACCAGCAATGAGGGCAGCAATCAGCCCCAGCATTTT. This translates into CATSNEGSNQPQHF. Together with reference TRBV15 and TRBJ1-5, the CDR3 gives the full variable domain: DAMVIQNPRYQVTQFGKPVTLSCSQTLNHNVMYWYQQKSSQAPKLLFHYYDKDFNNEADTPDNFQSRRPNTSFCFLDIRSPGLGDTAMYLCATSNEGSNQPQHFGDGTRLSIL.

The gene calls are TRBV19 and TRBJ1-2; possible D gene TRBD1, 5 bases. V lost 3 bases and J 5 bases, leaving 22 bases between the germline ends. The CDR3 runs to 17 residues. Germline loops: CDR1 LNHDA, CDR2 SQIVND (reference sequence). CDR3 sequence reads: CASSIASGAAEGYGYTF. The CDR3 DNA is TGTGCCAGTAGTATCGCGTCGGGAGCTGCTGAGGGGTATGGCTACACCTTC.

This clone turned up a few times. The chain recombines TRBV19 with TRBJ1-5, with TRBD1 as a possible D gene (5 bases). From germline, CDR1 is LNHDA and CDR2 SQIVND (reference sequence). V lost 7 bases and J 2 bases, leaving 15 bases between the germline ends. The CDR3 consists of 15 residues. The DNA for the CDR3 is TGTGCCAGTATTATGGGAGGGGTCGGCAATCAGCCCCAGCATTTT. It yields the protein CASIMGGVGNQPQHF.

V gene TRBV6-5 combines with J gene TRBJ1-2; 8 nucleotides agree with TRBD1. This CDR3 is built from 14 residues. V shed 6 bases and J 7 bases; nucleotides not matched to a gene: 10. Germline values: CDR1 MNHEY, CDR2 SVGAGI. The CDR3 DNA reads TGTGCCAGCAGAAAGGGACAGGACCAAAGTGGCTACACCTTC. Translation gives CASRKGQDQSGYTF.

The CDR3 here is CASSPSTAAGDGYTF. The CDR3 DNA sequence: TGTGCCAGCTCACCCTCGACTGCGGCGGGAGATGGCTACACCTTC. This sequence joins TRBV18 and TRBJ1-2; D uncertain. This CDR3 contains 15 residues. V was trimmed by 3 bases and J by 6 bases, leaving 17 bases between them. Germline lookup yields CDR1 KGHSH and CDR2 LQKENI.

The chain links TRBV5-6 to TRBJ1-2; 7 bases align to TRBD1. In germline, CDR1 is SGHDT, CDR2 YYEEEE. This CDR3 contains 15 residues. V trimming: 0 bases; J trimming: 5 bases; junction bases outside the gene matches: 7. The CDR3 DNA follows: TGTGCCAGCAGCTTGGAGCCCTCAGGGGGATATGGCTACACCTTC. Protein product: CASSLEPSGGYGYTF. Combining the CDR3 with reference TRBV5-6 and TRBJ1-2 gives the whole variable domain DAGVTQSPTHLIKTRGQQVTLRCSPKSGHDTVSWYQQALGQGPQFIFQYYEEEERQRGNFPDRFSGHQFPNYSSELNVNALLLGDSALYLCASSLEPSGGYGYTFGSGTRLTVV.

V gene TRBV5-6 combines with J gene TRBJ2-7; D gene ambiguous. Germline V gene data show CDR1 as SGHDT and CDR2 as YYEEEE. The ends were cut back, 0 bases at V and 6 bases at J, with 7 bases in the middle. The CDR3 has 12 amino acids. For the CDR3, the DNA is TGTGCCAGCAGCTTGGTCCGCGCCGAGCAGTACTTC. It yields the protein CASSLVRAEQYF.

The V and J genes are TRBV12-3 or TRBV12-4 and TRBJ1-4, with D possibly matching TRBD1 (5 bases). The V and J ends lost 3 bases and 8 bases respectively, with 10 bases between them. This CDR3 is built from 13 residues. CDR3 sequence reads: CASSFFRAEKLFF. In DNA, the CDR3 is TGTGCCAGCAGTTTTTTCAGGGCGGAAAAACTGTTTTTT.

This chain connects TRBV27 to TRBJ1-3; D gene ambiguous. The CDR3 contains 15 residues. Trimming removed 1 base from V and 1 base from J, with 8 bases in between. In germline, CDR1 is MNHEY, CDR2 SMNVEV (reference sequence). The CDR3 loop reads CASSLYPGSGNTIYF. CDR3 sequence (DNA): TGTGCCAGCAGTTTATACCCCGGTTCTGGAAACACCATATATTTT.

The chain links TRBV11-1 to TRBJ1-5, with TRBD1 identical over 9 bases. Per germline, CDR1 SGHAT and CDR2 FQDESV (reference sequence). V gave up 0 bases and J gave up 0 bases; unmatched junction bases: 6. This CDR3 spans 18 amino acids. For the CDR3, the DNA is TGTGCCAGCAGCTTAGCGGGGGACAGGGTCATTAGCAATCAGCCCCAGCATTTT. Protein sequence: CASSLAGDRVISNQPQHF. The full variable domain, rest sourced from reference TRBV11-1 and TRBJ1-5, is EAEVAQSPRYKITEKSQAVAFWCDPISGHATLYWYRQILGQGPELLVQFQDESVVDDSQLPKDRFSAERLKGVDSTLKIQPAELGDSAMYLCASSLAGDRVISNQPQHFGDGTRLSIL.

This clone has just a few counts. The genes are TRBV6-5 and TRBJ2-2, with 7 bases lining up with TRBD1. This CDR3 contains 15 residues. Trimming cost V 7 bases and J 3 bases; bases outside gene matches: 8. The V gene's germline CDR1 is MNHEY and CDR2 SVGAGI. CDR3 DNA sequence: TGTGCCAGCACAAAACAGGGGCATTACACCGGGGAGCTGTTTTTT. The encoded protein is CASTKQGHYTGELFF.

The genes are TRBV6-6 and TRBJ2-3; D possibly corresponds to TRBD2 (7 bases). The germline V gene encodes CDR1 MNHNY and CDR2 SVGAGI (reference sequence). Trimming pared 2 bases from V and 1 base from J, leaving 13 bases between. CDR3 size: 16 residues. The DNA for the CDR3 is TGTGCCAGCAGTTACAGGGGGGGGCATCGCACAGATACGCAGTATTTT. This codes for CASSYRGGHRTDTQYF.

The chain links TRBV5-4 to TRBJ2-6; D is unclear. Trimming took off 4 bases at V and 1 base at J, with 15 bases between the two ends. Germline CDR1 is SGHNT and CDR2 is YYREEE (reference sequence). This CDR3 spans 17 amino acids. Here the CDR3 reads CASSQPHRWSGANVLTF. DNA of the CDR3: TGTGCCAGCAGCCAACCCCATCGGTGGTCTGGGGCCAACGTCCTGACTTTC.

This chain connects TRBV11-2 to TRBJ2-6; a weak D match, TRBD2 (5 bases). The V end was cut by 3 bases, the J end by 0 bases, with 15 bases between. CDR3 size: 18 residues. Germline V CDR1 and CDR2: SGHAT, FQNNGV. The CDR3 reads CASSFGLALVSGANVLTF. The CDR3 nucleotides are TGTGCCAGCAGCTTTGGGCTAGCCCTCGTCTCTGGGGCCAACGTCCTGACTTTC.

The chain joins TRBV30 to TRBJ1-6; D ambiguous. This CDR3 is built from 13 residues. Germline V gene data show CDR1 as GTSNPN and CDR2 as SVGIG (reference sequence). The V and J ends lost 2 bases and 11 bases respectively, with 13 bases between them. CDR3 sequence (DNA): TGTGCCTGGAGTACTAATCTGGATCCACCCCTCCACTTT. Encoded protein: CAWSTNLDPPLHF.